Each of the 27 T cell receptor beta chains below was sequenced from the same sample in a study of tumor T cells in aggressive B-cell lymphoma. Assay used: immunoSEQ multiplex PCR; TCRdb lists only in-frame clones, some missing. The sample consists of several thousand clones, over 75% of them appearing once. Sequencing was performed on tumor tissue. Receptors were obtained from an adult with diffuse large B cell lymphoma. Some clones in this sample may be carry-over from other donors' samples.

The chain joins TRBV18 to TRBJ1-4; 7 bases align to TRBD1. The J segment lost 4 bases and the V segment lost 5 bases, leaving 7 bases of the junction unmatched. The CDR3 spans 15 residues. CDR1 is KGHSH and CDR2 is LQKENI in the germline V gene. Written as DNA, the CDR3 is TGTGCCAGCTCATGGAGGGACAGCCTTAATGAAAAACTGTTTTTT. As protein: CASSWRDSLNEKLFF.

The chain has TRBV13 and TRBJ1-4; possible D gene TRBD1, 6 bases. Per the germline V gene, CDR1 is PRHDT and CDR2 is FYEKMQ (reference sequence). Trimming took off 0 bases at V and 7 bases at J, with 12 bases between the two ends. The CDR3 loop spans 15 amino acids. The CDR3, as DNA: TGTGCCAGCAGCTTAGGAACAGGGTTCCGTGAAAAACTGTTTTTT. As protein: CASSLGTGFREKLFF.

This chain uses TRBV12-5 with TRBJ2-7; D may be TRBD1 (5 bases). Deletions cut 1 base from V and 3 bases from J, with 7 bases between. The CDR3 is made up of 13 amino acids. Germline loops: CDR1 LGHNT, CDR2 FRNRAP. CDR3 nucleotides: TGTGCTAGTGGTTTGGGGACAAGCTACGAGCAGTACTTC. Protein: CASGLGTSYEQYF.

The chain links TRBV5-1 to TRBJ2-7; unclear D gene. The CDR3 is 14 amino acids. Germline-derived CDR1 and CDR2 are SGHRS and YFSETQ. The V end lost 0 bases, the J end lost 4 bases, and 11 bases lay between the germline ends. The CDR3 DNA follows: TGCGCCAGCAGCTTGGCCGGAGAGAAGTACGAGCAGTACTTC. This translates into CASSLAGEKYEQYF.

The chain uses TRBV7-2 and TRBJ2-3, with 9 bases fitting TRBD2. Looked up from germline, CDR1 is SGHTA and CDR2 is FQGNSA. The CDR3 is 19 residues long. V lost 5 bases, J lost 1 base, and 16 bases stayed unmatched. The CDR3 is CASSVTFLAGSSRTDTQYF. The CDR3 DNA reads as TGTGCCAGCAGCGTAACTTTCCTAGCGGGAAGTTCGCGCACAGATACGCAGTATTTT.

The rearrangement links TRBV4-1 to TRBJ2-5; D is possibly TRBD2 (6 bases). The better agreement between TRBJ2-7 and the DNA end casts doubt on the J call. Germline assignment: CDR1 MGHRA and CDR2 YSYEKL. The CDR3 totals 14 residues. The CDR3 here is CASSQVTSPYEQYF. DNA for the CDR3: TGCGCCAGCAGCCAAGTTACTAGCCCATACGAGCAGTACTTC.

This chain connects TRBV7-2 to TRBJ2-3; D gene ambiguous. Deletions cut 5 bases from V and 0 bases from J, with 9 bases between. Germline V CDR1 and CDR2: SGHTA, FQGNSA. The CDR3 is 14 amino acids. CDR3 DNA sequence: TGTGCCAGCAGCCCCTCGTCGAGCACAGATACGCAGTATTTT. Amino acid sequence: CASSPSSSTDTQYF.

This clone was counted a single time. A junction boundary mismatches the germline segment, possibly from a read error. The genes are TRBV19 and TRBJ2-2, with 9 bases lining up with TRBD1. The CDR3 extends over 18 amino acids. CDR1 is LNHDA, CDR2 SQIVND, per germline (reference sequence). The CDR3 DNA reads TGTGCCAGGGAACCGGGACAGGGTTGGGGGAGGGCCGCCGGGGAACTGTTTTTT. This gives the protein CAREPGQGWGRAAGELFF.

The rearrangement joins TRBV15 to TRBJ2-7; weak D call: TRBD2 (6 bases). V was shortened by 1 base and J by 1 base, with 11 bases between the two germline ends. The CDR3 spans 15 residues. Germline CDR1 LNHNV, CDR2 YYDKDF (reference sequence). Here the CDR3 DNA reads TGTGCCACCAGCAGAGGCCGACTAGAATCCTACGAGCAGTACTTC. Its translation is CATSRGRLESYEQYF.

The V and J genes are TRBV30 and TRBJ2-1; TRBD2 matches at 7 bases. Germline-derived CDR1 and CDR2 are GTSNPN and SVGIG (reference sequence). The CDR3 has 13 amino acids. The junction had 7 bases not matched to a gene; V was cut back by 3 bases and J by 8 bases. CDR3 residues: CAWRTPGGYEQFF. Written as DNA, the CDR3 is TGTGCCTGGAGGACGCCGGGGGGATATGAGCAGTTCTTC.

V is TRBV7-2 and J is TRBJ1-2; tentatively, D is TRBD1 (5 bases). CDR3 length equals 16 residues. Germline lookup yields CDR1 SGHTA and CDR2 FQGNSA. The V end lost 5 bases, the J end lost 0 bases, and 16 bases lay between the germline ends. The CDR3 nucleotides are TGTGCCAGCAGCCCCCCTGGGGGGTCTACTAACTATGGCTACACCTTC. Translating it yields CASSPPGGSTNYGYTF.

The chain has TRBV6-5 and TRBJ1-2; D possibly corresponds to TRBD1 (5 bases). There are 13 residues in the CDR3. Germline V gene data show CDR1 as MNHEY and CDR2 as SVGAGI. The V end was cut by 4 bases, the J end by 8 bases, with 14 bases between. The CDR3 DNA reads as TGTGCCAGCAGTTGGGGTGGGGGGAACGGCTACACCTTC. Translated, it gives CASSWGGGNGYTF.

This sequence joins TRBV4-1 and TRBJ2-5; tentatively, D is TRBD1 (6 bases). The better agreement between TRBJ2-7 and the DNA end casts doubt on the J call. CDR3 length equals 15 residues. The germline CDR1 and CDR2 sequences are MGHRA and YSYEKL. CDR3 amino acids: CASSQAGALSYEQYF. CDR3 nucleotides: TGCGCCAGCAGCCAGGCAGGGGCCCTCTCCTACGAGCAGTACTTC.

The chain has TRBV4-3 and TRBJ2-5; maybe TRBD1 (7 bases). The ends were cut back, 0 bases at V and 5 bases at J, with 16 bases in the middle. The CDR3 runs to 16 residues. Germline loops: CDR1 LGHNA, CDR2 YSLEER. CDR3 residues: CASSQDRLAGGETQYF. As DNA, the CDR3 is TGCGCCAGCAGCCAAGATCGGTTGGCAGGGGGGGAGACCCAGTACTTC.

The chain recombines TRBV7-9 with TRBJ2-1; TRBD2 aligns across 10 bases. The CDR3 has 16 amino acids. V gave up 4 bases and J gave up 1 base; unmatched junction bases: 4. CDR1 is SEHNR, CDR2 FQNEAQ, per germline (reference sequence). The chain's CDR3 is CASSSIAGGSYNEQFF. CDR3 in DNA: TGTGCCAGCAGCTCGATAGCGGGAGGATCCTACAATGAGCAGTTCTTC. The variable domain in full, completed from reference TRBV7-9 and TRBJ2-1, reads DTGVSQNPRHKITKRGQNVTFRCDPISEHNRLYWYRQTLGQGPEFLTYFQNEAQLEKSRLLSDRFSAERPKGSFSTLEIQRTEQGDSAMYLCASSSIAGGSYNEQFFGPGTRLTVL.

V and J are TRBV28 and TRBJ2-6; D perhaps matches TRBD2 (7 bases). With 11 bases removed from V and 4 bases from J, the gap between germline ends came to 21 bases. Germline CDR1 and CDR2: MDHEN and SYDVKM. The CDR3 is made up of 16 amino acids. The DNA for the CDR3 is TGTGCCCATCTGGGGGGGCCCTTAGGGGGGGCCAACGTCCTGACTTTC. Translation: CAHLGGPLGGANVLTF. The variable domain in full, completed from reference TRBV28 and TRBJ2-6, reads DVKVTQSSRYLVKRTGEKVFLECVQDMDHENMFWYRQDPGLGLRLIYFSYDVKMKEKGDIPEGYSVSREKKERFSLILESASTNQTSMYLCAHLGGPLGGANVLTFGAGSRLTVL.

Here the CDR3 DNA reads TGTGCCAGCTCACCAGGACAGTCGGGCGAGCAGTACTTC. This gives the protein CASSPGQSGEQYF. This chain links TRBV18 with TRBJ2-7; D perhaps matches TRBD1 (6 bases). CDR1 is KGHSH, CDR2 LQKENI, per germline. The V end lost 2 bases, the J end lost 6 bases, and 11 bases lay between the germline ends. The CDR3 is made up of 13 amino acids.

The chain uses TRBV5-1 and TRBJ2-7, with 8 bases matching TRBD1. V dropped 2 bases and J dropped 6; count of bases not matched to a gene: 16. CDR1 and CDR2 from the germline V gene are SGHRS and YFSETQ. This CDR3 is built from 17 residues. CDR3: CASSLLTLAGGKGEQYF. In DNA, the CDR3 is TGCGCCAGCAGCTTACTAACTCTGGCAGGGGGCAAAGGCGAGCAGTACTTC.

As DNA, the CDR3 is TGTGCCAGCAGTCCCGATCCCGGGAACACTGAAGCTTTCTTT. Translation gives CASSPDPGNTEAFF. V is TRBV11-2 and J is TRBJ1-1; D is unresolved. V lost 6 bases, J lost 1 base, and 12 bases lay in between. This CDR3 region has 14 residues. Germline V gene lookup returns CDR1 SGHAT and CDR2 FQNNGV.

The CDR3 nucleotides are TGCGCCAGCAGCCAAGGGTACGTCAGCTCCTACAATGAGCAGTTCTTC. Translating it yields CASSQGYVSSYNEQFF. This chain uses TRBV4-1 with TRBJ2-1; D not resolved. Per the germline V gene, CDR1 is MGHRA and CDR2 is YSYEKL. V lost 1 base, J lost 0 bases, and 10 bases lay in between. The CDR3 loop spans 16 amino acids.

Concerning this clone: An end of the junction differs from the germline gene, which may be a read error. The chain has TRBV2 and TRBJ1-5, with a weak D call TRBD1 (6 bases). Per the germline V gene, CDR1 is SNHLY and CDR2 is FYNNEI. The CDR3 extends over 14 amino acids. This chain's CDR3 is CTSGAGVFDQPQHF. The DNA of the CDR3 is TGTACCAGCGGGGCAGGGGTATTTGATCAGCCCCAGCATTTT.

The gene calls are TRBV5-6 and TRBJ2-7; 12 bases line up with TRBD2. The CDR3 has 15 amino acids. Germline V gene sequence: CDR1 SGHDT, CDR2 YYEEEE. Trimming took 2 bases from V and 4 from J; bases not matched to a gene: 4. CDR3 coding DNA: TGTGCCAGCAGCTTAGAACTAGCGGGAGGTTACGAGCAGTACTTC. It encodes CASSLELAGGYEQYF.

V gene TRBV4-1 combines with J gene TRBJ2-7; 8 bases are shared with TRBD1. Per germline, CDR1 MGHRA and CDR2 YSYEKL. This CDR3 spans 15 amino acids. Unmatched junction bases numbered 7, after V lost 2 bases and J lost 4 bases. CDR3 loop: CASSQLGTGSYEQYF. CDR3 bases: TGCGCCAGCAGCCAACTGGGGACAGGTTCGTACGAGCAGTACTTC.

The gene calls are TRBV2 and TRBJ1-1, with a weak D call TRBD1 (5 bases). The CDR3 sequence is 12 residues long. Trimming took off 10 bases at V and 1 base at J, with 10 bases between the two ends. CDR1 SNHLY and CDR2 FYNNEI come from the germline V gene. CDR3 sequence (DNA): TGTGCCACCAATACAGGGAACACTGAAGCTTTCTTT. Amino acid sequence: CATNTGNTEAFF.

The chain is built from TRBV7-2 and TRBJ1-5; 7 nucleotides agree with TRBD1. The CDR3 runs to 15 residues. CDR1 and CDR2 from the germline V gene are SGHTA and FQGNSA. With V trimmed by 5 bases and J by 1 base, 5 bases remained unmatched. The CDR3 DNA reads as TGTGCCAGCAGCCTGTTGACAGGGAGCAATCAGCCCCAGCATTTT. Its protein is CASSLLTGSNQPQHF.

The CDR3 sequence: CASSLGQGASKGYTF. In nucleotides, the CDR3 is TGTGCCAGCAGCTTGGGACAGGGGGCGTCAAAAGGCTACACCTTC. The chain has TRBV7-2 and TRBJ1-2; 12 nucleotides line up with TRBD1. CDR1 is SGHTA and CDR2 is FQGNSA in the germline V gene. The trim removed 3 bases at V and 8 bases at J, leaving 7 bases unmatched. This CDR3 contains 15 residues.

A single count supports this clone. The gene calls are TRBV6-6 and TRBJ2-1; D gene ambiguous. The V end lost 2 bases, the J end lost 0 bases, and 8 bases lay between the germline ends. CDR1 and CDR2 (germline): MNHNY, SVGAGI (reference sequence). The CDR3 is made up of 15 amino acids. The CDR3 here is CASSYKAPSYNEQFF. In DNA form, the CDR3 reads TGTGCCAGCAGTTACAAAGCGCCCTCCTACAATGAGCAGTTCTTC.